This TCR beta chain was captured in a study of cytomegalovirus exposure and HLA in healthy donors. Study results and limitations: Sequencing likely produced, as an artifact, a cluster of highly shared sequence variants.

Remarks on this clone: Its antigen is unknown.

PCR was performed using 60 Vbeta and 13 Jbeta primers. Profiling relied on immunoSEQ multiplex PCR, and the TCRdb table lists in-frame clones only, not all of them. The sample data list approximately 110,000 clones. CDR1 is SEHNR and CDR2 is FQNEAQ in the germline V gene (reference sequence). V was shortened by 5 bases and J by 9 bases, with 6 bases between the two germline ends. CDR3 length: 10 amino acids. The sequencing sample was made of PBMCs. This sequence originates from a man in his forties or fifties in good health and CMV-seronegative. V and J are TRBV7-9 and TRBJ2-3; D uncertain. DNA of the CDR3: TGTGCCAGCAGCCCCCAAACGCAGTATTTT. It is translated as CASSPQTQYF.